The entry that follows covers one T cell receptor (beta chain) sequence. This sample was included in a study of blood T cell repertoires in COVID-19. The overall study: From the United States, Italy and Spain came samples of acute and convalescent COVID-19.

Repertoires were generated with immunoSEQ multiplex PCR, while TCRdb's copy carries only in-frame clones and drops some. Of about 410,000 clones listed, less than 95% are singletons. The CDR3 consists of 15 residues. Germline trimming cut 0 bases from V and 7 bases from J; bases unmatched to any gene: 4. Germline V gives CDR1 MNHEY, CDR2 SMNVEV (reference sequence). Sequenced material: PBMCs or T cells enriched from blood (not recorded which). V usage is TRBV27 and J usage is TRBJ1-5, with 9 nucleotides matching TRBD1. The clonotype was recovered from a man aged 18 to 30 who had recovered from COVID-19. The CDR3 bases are TGTGCCAGCAGTTTATCGGGACAGGGTAGGCAGCCCCAGCATTTT. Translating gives CASSLSGQGRQPQHF.